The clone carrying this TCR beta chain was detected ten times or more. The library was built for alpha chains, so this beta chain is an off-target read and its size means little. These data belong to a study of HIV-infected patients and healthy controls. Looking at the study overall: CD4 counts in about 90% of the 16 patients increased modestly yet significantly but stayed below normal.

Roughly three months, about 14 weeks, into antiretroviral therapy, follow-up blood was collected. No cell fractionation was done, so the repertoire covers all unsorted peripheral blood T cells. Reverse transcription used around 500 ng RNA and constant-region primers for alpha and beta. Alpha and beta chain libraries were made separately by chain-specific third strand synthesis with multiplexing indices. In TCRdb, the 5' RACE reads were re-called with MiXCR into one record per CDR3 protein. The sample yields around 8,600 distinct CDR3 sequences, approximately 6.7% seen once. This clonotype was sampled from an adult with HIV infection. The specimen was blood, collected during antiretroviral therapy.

The CDR3 DNA is TGTGCCACCAGTGATTTGCCCTCAGCAAACAATGAGCAGTTCTTC. Translating gives CATSDLPSANNEQFF. V is TRBV24-1 and J is TRBJ2-1; D is unclear. The CDR3 sequence is 15 residues long. V gave up 0 bases and J gave up 5 bases, with 10 bases separating them. Germline assignment: CDR1 KGHDR and CDR2 SFDVKD.